These T cell receptor beta chains were read from a single sample in a study of graft-versus-host responses after intestinal transplantation. Libraries were prepared by immunoSEQ multiplex PCR; TCRdb keeps only in-frame clonotypes and omits some of them. The sample lists 29,000 or so clones, more than 70% occurring once. The source material was ileum tissue, sampled 98 days after intestinal transplantation. The receptor set was obtained from a human patient who received an intestinal transplant, so some T cells may come from the graft donor. CDR3s include the opening cysteine and the closing phenylalanine or tryptophan. The D gene is left open where the match is weak. The listing skips clone size in some rows; elsewhere it reads once, few, many or a size class.

J | size | D | V | DNA | CDR3
TRBJ2-3 | . | . | TRBV7-9 | TGTGCCAGCAGCTTATTGCCGGGGGGCGGTACAGATACGCAGTATTTT | CASSLLPGGGTDTQYF
TRBJ2-3 | . | TRBD2 | TRBV5-1 | TGCGCCAGCAGCTTGTCGATAGCGGGGTCCACAGATACGCAGTATTTT | CASSLSIAGSTDTQYF
TRBJ1-6 | few | . | TRBV2 | TGTGCCAGCAGTTTGCGGGACCTATTACGGTTGAGCTCCTATAATTCACCCCTCCACTTT | CASSLRDLLRLSSYNSPLHF
TRBJ1-4 | . | . | TRBV30 | TGTGCCTGGAGCATGGGAGATGAAAAACTGTTTTTT | CAWSMGDEKLFF
TRBJ1-3 | . | . | TRBV5-6 | TGTGCCAGCAGCTTCCAGAACTCAGGGATCCCTTCTGGAAACACCATATATTTT | CASSFQNSGIPSGNTIYF
TRBJ1-4 | . | . | TRBV7-8 | TGTGCCAGCAGTCCCGGGACGGCGAATGAAAAACTGTTTTTT | CASSPGTANEKLFF
TRBJ2-7 | . | . | TRBV7-2 | TGTGCCAGCAGCTGGACGGGGAGTACGTACGAGCAGTACTTC | CASSWTGSTYEQYF
TRBJ2-5 | . | TRBD2 | TRBV11-2 | TGTGCCAGCAGCTTAGTCGGCGGGAGCGGGGAGACCCAGTACTTC | CASSLVGGSGETQYF
TRBJ2-5 | . | . | TRBV29-1 | TGCAGCGTTCTCCGAGAGACGGAGACCCAGTACTTC | CSVLRETETQYF
TRBJ2-1 | . | TRBD1 | TRBV2 | TGTGCCAGCAGACACGGACAGGGTGTAAATGAGCAGTTCTTC | CASRHGQGVNEQFF
TRBJ1-2 | . | . | TRBV30 | TGTGCCTGGTGGGGAAACAGCCCTTATGGCTACACCTTC | CAWWGNSPYGYTF
TRBJ1-2 | . | . | TRBV4-1 | TGCGCCAGCAGCCAAGGGGAAGGACTTTATGGCTACACCTTC | CASSQGEGLYGYTF
TRBJ2-4 | . | . | TRBV7-9 | TGTGCCAGCAGTTTTAACACGGTAGCCAAAAACATTCAGTACTTC | CASSFNTVAKNIQYF
TRBJ2-3 | . | . | TRBV12-5 | TGTGCTAGTGGTTTGACGACAGGATGGGCAGATACGCAGTATTTT | CASGLTTGWADTQYF
TRBJ1-4 | . | . | TRBV2 | TGTGCCAGCAGTGTTCTCAGGGGAGGTGAAAAACTGTTTTTT | CASSVLRGGEKLFF
TRBJ2-1 | . | TRBD2 | TRBV5-1 | TGCGCCAGCAGCCGTCATATTAGCGGGGGACTGTACAATGAGCAGTTCTTC | CASSRHISGGLYNEQFF
TRBJ1-5 | . | . | TRBV9 | TGTGCCAGCAGCACCCACCTGGGAGGGTATAATCAGCCCCAGCATTTT | CASSTHLGGYNQPQHF
TRBJ1-5 | few | . | TRBV7-8 | TGTGCCAGCAGCCCGGTGGACAGTAGCAATCAGCCCCAGCATTTT | CASSPVDSSNQPQHF
TRBJ1-6 | . | . | TRBV5-6 | TGTGCCAGCAGCATTGGGGGCAGTAATTCACCCCTCCACTTT | CASSIGGSNSPLHF
TRBJ2-1 | . | . | TRBV4-1 | TGCGCCAGCAGCCAAGATCCTGGACCTGCGTATGAGCAGTTCTTC | CASSQDPGPAYEQFF
TRBJ1-1 | . | TRBD1 | TRBV11-2 | TGTGCCAGCAGCTTAGGACAGGGCGTCACTGAAGCTTTCTTT | CASSLGQGVTEAFF
TRBJ1-2 | . | TRBD1 | TRBV9 | TGTGCCAGCAGCGTTTCGGGACAGGGGGCGCAGGGCTACACCTTC | CASSVSGQGAQGYTF
TRBJ2-2 | . | . | TRBV6-5 | TGTGCCAGCAGTTATAACCCCCCGGGCACCGGGGAGCTGTTTTTT | CASSYNPPGTGELFF
TRBJ1-4 | . | . | TRBV21-1 | TGTGCCAGCAGCTCGACAGGGGTGGATGAAAAACTGTTTTTT | CASSSTGVDEKLFF
TRBJ1-2 | . | . | TRBV19 | TGTGCCAGCAGGGAGACTTACAATGGCTACACCTTC | CASRETYNGYTF